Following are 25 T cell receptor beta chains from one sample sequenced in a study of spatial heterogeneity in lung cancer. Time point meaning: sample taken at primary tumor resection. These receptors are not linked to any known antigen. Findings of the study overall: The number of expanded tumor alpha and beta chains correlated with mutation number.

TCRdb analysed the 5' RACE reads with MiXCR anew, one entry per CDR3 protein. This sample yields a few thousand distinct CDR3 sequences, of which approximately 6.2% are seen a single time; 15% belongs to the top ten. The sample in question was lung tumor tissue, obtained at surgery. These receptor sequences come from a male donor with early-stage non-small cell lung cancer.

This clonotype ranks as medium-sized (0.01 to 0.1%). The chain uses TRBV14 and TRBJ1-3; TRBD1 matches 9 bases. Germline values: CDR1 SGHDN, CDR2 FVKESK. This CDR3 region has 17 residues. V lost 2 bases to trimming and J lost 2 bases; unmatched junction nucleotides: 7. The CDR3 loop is CASSQKPGQGPGNTIYF. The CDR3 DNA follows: TGTGCCAGCAGCCAAAAACCGGGACAGGGTCCTGGAAACACCATATATTTT.

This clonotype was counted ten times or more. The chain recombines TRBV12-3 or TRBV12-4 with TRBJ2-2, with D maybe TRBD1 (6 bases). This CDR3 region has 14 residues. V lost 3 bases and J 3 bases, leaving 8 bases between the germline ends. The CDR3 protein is CASSFWGHTGELFF. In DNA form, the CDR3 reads TGTGCCAGCAGTTTCTGGGGGCACACCGGGGAGCTGTTTTTT.

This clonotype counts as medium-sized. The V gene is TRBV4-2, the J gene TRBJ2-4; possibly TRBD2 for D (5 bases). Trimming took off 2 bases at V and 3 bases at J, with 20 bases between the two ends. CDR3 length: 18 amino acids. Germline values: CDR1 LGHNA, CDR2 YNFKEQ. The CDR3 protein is CASSQILSGVYGKNIQYF. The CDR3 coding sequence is TGTGCCAGCAGCCAAATCCTGTCCGGGGTGTATGGCAAAAACATTCAGTACTTC.

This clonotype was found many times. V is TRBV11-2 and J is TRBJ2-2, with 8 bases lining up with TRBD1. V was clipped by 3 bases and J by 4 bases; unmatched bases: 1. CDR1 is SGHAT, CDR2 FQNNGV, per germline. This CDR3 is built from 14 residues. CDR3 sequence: CASSLGQATGELFF. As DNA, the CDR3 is TGTGCCAGCAGCTTGGGACAGGCCACCGGGGAGCTGTTTTTT. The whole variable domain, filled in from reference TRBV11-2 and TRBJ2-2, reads EAGVAQSPRYKIIEKRQSVAFWCNPISGHATLYWYQQILGQGPKLLIQFQNNGVVDDSQLPKDRFSAERLKGVDSTLKIQPAKLEDSAVYLCASSLGQATGELFFGEGSRLTVL.

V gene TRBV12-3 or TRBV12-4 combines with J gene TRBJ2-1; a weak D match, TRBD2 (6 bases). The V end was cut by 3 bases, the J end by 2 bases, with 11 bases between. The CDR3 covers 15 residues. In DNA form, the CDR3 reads TGTGCCAGCAGTTTCAGGCGGGGTGCCTACAATGAGCAGTTCTTC. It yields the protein CASSFRRGAYNEQFF.

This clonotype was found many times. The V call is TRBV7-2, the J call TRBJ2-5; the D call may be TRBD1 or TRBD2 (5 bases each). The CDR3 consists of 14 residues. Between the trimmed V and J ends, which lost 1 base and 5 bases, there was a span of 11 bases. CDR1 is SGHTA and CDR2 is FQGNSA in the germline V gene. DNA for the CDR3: TGTGCCAGCAGCTTAGGAGGGGATGTCGAGACCCAGTACTTC. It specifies CASSLGGDVETQYF.

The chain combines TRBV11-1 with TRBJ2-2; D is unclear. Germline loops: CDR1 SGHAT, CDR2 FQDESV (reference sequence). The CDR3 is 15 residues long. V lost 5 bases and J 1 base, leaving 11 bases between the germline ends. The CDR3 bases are TGTGCCAGCAGCCTTTCAACACAGAACACCGGGGAGCTGTTTTTT. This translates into CASSLSTQNTGELFF. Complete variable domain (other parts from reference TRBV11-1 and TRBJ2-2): EAEVAQSPRYKITEKSQAVAFWCDPISGHATLYWYRQILGQGPELLVQFQDESVVDDSQLPKDRFSAERLKGVDSTLKIQPAELGDSAMYLCASSLSTQNTGELFFGEGSRLTVL.

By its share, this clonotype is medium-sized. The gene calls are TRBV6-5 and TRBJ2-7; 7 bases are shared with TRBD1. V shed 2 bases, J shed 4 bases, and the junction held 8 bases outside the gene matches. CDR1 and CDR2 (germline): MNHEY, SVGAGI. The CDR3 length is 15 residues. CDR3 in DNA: TGTGCCAGCAGTTACCCCCGCCCAGGGGGATACGAGCAGTACTTC. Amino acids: CASSYPRPGGYEQYF.

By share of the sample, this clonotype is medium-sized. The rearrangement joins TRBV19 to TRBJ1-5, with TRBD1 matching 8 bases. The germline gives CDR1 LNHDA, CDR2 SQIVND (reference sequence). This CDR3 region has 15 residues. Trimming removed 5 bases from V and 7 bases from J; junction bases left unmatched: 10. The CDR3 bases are TGTGCCAGTAGTTTGACAGGGGCCTCCAGACAGCCCCAGCATTTT. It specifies CASSLTGASRQPQHF.

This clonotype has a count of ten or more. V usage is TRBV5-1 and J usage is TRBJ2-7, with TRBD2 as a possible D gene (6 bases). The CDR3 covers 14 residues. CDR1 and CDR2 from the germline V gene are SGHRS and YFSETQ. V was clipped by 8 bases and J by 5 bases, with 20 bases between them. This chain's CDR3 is CASSRRGARDEQYF. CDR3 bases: TGCGCCAGTTCGCGTCGCGGGGCCCGGGACGAGCAGTACTTC.

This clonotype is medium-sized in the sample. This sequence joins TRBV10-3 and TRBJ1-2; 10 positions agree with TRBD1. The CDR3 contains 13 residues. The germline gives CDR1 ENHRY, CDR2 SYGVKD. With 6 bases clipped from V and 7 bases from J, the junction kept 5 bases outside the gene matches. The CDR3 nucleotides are TGTGCCATCAGGGACCGGGACAGGGGTGGCTACACCTTC. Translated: CAIRDRDRGGYTF.

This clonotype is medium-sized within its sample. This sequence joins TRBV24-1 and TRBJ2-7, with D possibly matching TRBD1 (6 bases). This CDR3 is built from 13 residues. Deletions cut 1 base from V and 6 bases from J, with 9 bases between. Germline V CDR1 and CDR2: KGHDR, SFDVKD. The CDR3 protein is CATSDFQGSEQYF. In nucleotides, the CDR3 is TGTGCCACCAGTGATTTTCAGGGGAGCGAGCAGTACTTC.

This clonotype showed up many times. The CDR3, as DNA: TGTGCCAGCAGTAGCGGGGAAGAGACCCAGTACTTC. Its translation: CASSSGEETQYF. The rearrangement links TRBV7-2 to TRBJ2-5; 8 bases line up with TRBD2. The CDR3 runs to 12 residues. V shed 6 bases, J shed 3 bases, and the junction held 0 bases outside the gene matches. Germline lookup yields CDR1 SGHTA and CDR2 FQGNSA.

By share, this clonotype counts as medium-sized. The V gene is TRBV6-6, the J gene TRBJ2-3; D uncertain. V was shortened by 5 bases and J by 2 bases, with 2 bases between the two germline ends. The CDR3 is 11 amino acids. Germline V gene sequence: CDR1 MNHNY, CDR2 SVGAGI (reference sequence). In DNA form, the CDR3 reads TGTGCCAGCAGTCTCACAGATACGCAGTATTTT. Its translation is CASSLTDTQYF.

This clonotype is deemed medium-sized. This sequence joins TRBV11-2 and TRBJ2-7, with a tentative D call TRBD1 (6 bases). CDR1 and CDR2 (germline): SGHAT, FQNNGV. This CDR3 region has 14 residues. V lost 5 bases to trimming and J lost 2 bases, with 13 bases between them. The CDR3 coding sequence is TGTGCCAGCAGCGCCGACAGGCTTACCTACGAGCAGTACTTC. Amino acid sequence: CASSADRLTYEQYF.

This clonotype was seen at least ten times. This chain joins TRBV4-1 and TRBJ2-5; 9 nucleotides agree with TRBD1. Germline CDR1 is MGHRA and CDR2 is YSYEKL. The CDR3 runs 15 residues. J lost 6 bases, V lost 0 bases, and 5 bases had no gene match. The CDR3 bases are TGCGCCAGCAGCCAAGATGAACAGGGGGCGAAGACCCAGTACTTC. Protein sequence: CASSQDEQGAKTQYF.

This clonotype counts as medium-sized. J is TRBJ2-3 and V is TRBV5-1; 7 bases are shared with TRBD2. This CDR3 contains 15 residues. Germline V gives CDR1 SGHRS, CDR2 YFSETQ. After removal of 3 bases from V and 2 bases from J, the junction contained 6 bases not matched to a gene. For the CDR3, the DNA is TGCGCCAGCAGCTCCCGGGGACTAATCACAGATACGCAGTATTTT. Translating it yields CASSSRGLITDTQYF. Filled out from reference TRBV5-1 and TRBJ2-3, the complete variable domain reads KAGVTQTPRYLIKTRGQQVTLSCSPISGHRSVSWYQQTPGQGLQFLFEYFSETQRNKGNFPGRFSGRQFSNSRSEMNVSTLELGDSALYLCASSSRGLITDTQYFGPGTRLTVL.

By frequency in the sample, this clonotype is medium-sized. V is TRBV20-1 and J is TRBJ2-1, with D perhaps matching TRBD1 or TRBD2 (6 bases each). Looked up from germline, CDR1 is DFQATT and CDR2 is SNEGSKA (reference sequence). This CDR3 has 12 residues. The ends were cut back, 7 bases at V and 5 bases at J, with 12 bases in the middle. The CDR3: CSGGAADNEQFF. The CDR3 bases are TGCAGTGGGGGGGCTGCGGACAATGAGCAGTTCTTC.

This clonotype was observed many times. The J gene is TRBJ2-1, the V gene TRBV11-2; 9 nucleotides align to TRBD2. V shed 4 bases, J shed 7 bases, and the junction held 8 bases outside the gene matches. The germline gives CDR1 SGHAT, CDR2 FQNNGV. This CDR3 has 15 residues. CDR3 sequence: CASSSERLAGNEQFF. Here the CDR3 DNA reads TGTGCCAGCAGCTCGGAACGCCTAGCGGGAAATGAGCAGTTCTTC.

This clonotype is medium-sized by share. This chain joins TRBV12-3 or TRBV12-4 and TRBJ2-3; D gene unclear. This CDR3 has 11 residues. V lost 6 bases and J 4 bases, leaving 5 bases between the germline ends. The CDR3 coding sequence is TGTGCCAGCAGCCTTGCAGATACGCAGTATTTT. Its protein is CASSLADTQYF.

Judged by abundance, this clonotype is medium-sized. The CDR3, as DNA: TGCGCCAGCTCCGGGCAGGGGTATGAGCAGTTCTTC. As protein: CASSGQGYEQFF. The rearrangement uses TRBV4-1 and TRBJ2-1; the D gene is possibly TRBD1 (6 bases). Germline lookup yields CDR1 MGHRA and CDR2 YSYEKL. The V gene lost 8 bases and the J gene lost 8 bases, with 13 bases spanning the gap. The CDR3 has 12 residues.

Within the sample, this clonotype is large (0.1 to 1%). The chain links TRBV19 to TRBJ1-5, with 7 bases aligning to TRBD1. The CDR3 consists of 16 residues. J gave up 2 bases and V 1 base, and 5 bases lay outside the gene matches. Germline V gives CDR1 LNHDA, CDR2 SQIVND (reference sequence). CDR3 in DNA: TGTGCCAGTAGTATAGGTGTGGGACAGCGCAATCAGCCCCAGCATTTT. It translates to CASSIGVGQRNQPQHF.

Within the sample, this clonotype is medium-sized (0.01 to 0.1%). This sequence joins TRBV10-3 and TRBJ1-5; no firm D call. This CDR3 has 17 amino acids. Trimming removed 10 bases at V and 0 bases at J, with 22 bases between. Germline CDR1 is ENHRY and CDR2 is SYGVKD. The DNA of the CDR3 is TGTGCCACCCGCGGGCCAGATGGGCAATATAGCAATCAGCCCCAGCATTTT. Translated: CATRGPDGQYSNQPQHF.

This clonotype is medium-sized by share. CDR3 region: CASSLGRGQPQHF. The CDR3 DNA sequence: TGTGCCAGCAGCTTAGGCAGGGGGCAGCCCCAGCATTTT. The chain carries TRBV7-8 and TRBJ1-5, with 7 bases matching TRBD1. The length of the CDR3 is 13 residues. V lost 1 base, J lost 7 bases, and 1 base stayed unmatched. Germline CDR1 reads SGHVS; CDR2 reads FQNEAQ.

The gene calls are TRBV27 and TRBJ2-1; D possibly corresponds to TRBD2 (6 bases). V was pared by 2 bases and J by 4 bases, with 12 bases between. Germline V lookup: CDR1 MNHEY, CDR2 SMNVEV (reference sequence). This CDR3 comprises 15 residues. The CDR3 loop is CASSLPGEGYNEQFF. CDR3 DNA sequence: TGTGCCAGCAGTTTACCGGGGGAAGGGTACAATGAGCAGTTCTTC.